This T cell receptor beta chain comes out of a study of cytomegalovirus exposure and HLA in healthy donors. PCR amplification relied on 60 Vbeta primers (plus 13 Jbeta primers). Generated by immunoSEQ multiplex PCR, the TCRdb table keeps only in-frame clones and is missing some. The sample includes some 96,000 clones, around 80% seen only once; the top ten take about 0.71%. The V end was cut by 3 bases, the J end by 0 bases, with 11 bases between. Germline CDR1 MNHEY, CDR2 SVGAGI. The CDR3 runs to 15 residues. The rearrangement uses TRBV6-5 and TRBJ1-1, with D perhaps matching TRBD1 (5 bases). Specimen: PBMCs. The TCR comes from a woman aged 55 to 70 in good health and CMV-seronegative. The chain's CDR3 is CASSYGGLVNTEAFF. For the CDR3, the DNA is TGTGCCAGCAGTTATGGGGGGTTGGTGAACACTGAAGCTTTCTTT.